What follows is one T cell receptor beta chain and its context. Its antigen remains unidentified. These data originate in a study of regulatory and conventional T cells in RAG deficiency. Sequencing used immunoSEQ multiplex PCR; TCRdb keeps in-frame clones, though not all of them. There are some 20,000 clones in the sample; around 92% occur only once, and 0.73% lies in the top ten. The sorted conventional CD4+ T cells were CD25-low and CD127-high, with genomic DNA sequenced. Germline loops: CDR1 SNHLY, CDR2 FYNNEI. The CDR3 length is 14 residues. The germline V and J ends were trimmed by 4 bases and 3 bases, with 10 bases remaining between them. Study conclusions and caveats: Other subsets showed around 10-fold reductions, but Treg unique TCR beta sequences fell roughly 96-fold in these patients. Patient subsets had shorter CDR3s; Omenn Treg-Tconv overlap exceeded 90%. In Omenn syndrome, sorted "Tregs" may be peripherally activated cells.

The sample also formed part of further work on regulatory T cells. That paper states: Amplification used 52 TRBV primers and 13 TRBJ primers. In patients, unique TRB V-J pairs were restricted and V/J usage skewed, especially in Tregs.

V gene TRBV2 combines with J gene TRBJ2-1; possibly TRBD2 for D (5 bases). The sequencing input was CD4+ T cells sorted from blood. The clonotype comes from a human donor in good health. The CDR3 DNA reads TGTGCCAGCAGTGTCGACGGACTCTACAATGAGCAGTTCTTC. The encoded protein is CASSVDGLYNEQFF.